This is a list of T cell receptor beta chains from one sample in a study of blood T cell repertoires in COVID-19. TCRdb keeps only in-frame clones here, not all; method: immunoSEQ multiplex PCR. There are about 160,000 clones in the sample; 81% occur only once, and approximately 10% lies in the top ten. The sample was peripheral blood. The receptor set was obtained from a man between 60 and 75 years old with active or convalescent COVID-19. CDR3s include the opening cysteine and the closing phenylalanine or tryptophan. The D gene is left open where the match is weak. Rows may omit the clone size; those that give it use once, few, many or a size class.

v_gene	j_gene	d_gene	len	abundance	CDR3nt	CDR3aa
TRBV4-1	TRBJ1-5	NA	19	NA	TGCGCCAGCAGCCAAGATCTTTCGTCGGGAACGATTAGCAATCAGCCCCAGCATTTT	CASSQDLSSGTISNQPQHF
TRBV2	TRBJ2-7	NA	12	few	TGTGCCAGCAGTGACCGGGTAGTCGAGCAGTACTTC	CASSDRVVEQYF
TRBV19	TRBJ2-2	TRBD2	18	NA	TGTGCCAGTTCCTCCGGGCTAGCGGGGGGTCCGAACACCGGGGAGCTGTTTTTT	CASSSGLAGGPNTGELFF
TRBV15	TRBJ1-1	NA	16	NA	TGTGCCACCAGCAGGGCTTATACAGGACCCAACACTGAAGCTTTCTTT	CATSRAYTGPNTEAFF
TRBV19	TRBJ1-2	TRBD1	12	NA	TGTGCCAGTGGACAGGCGAACTATGGCTACACCTTC	CASGQANYGYTF
TRBV6-5	TRBJ2-2	NA	15	once	TGTGCCAGCAGCCGCGGGGGCGCGAACACCGGGGAGCTGTTTTTT	CASSRGGANTGELFF
TRBV18	TRBJ2-3	TRBD2	16	once	TGTGCCAGCTCATCCTGGAATAGCGGGGTCACAGATACGCAGTATTTT	CASSSWNSGVTDTQYF
TRBV3-1/TRBV3-2	TRBJ2-5	NA	17	NA	TGTGCCAGCAGCCCCCCCCGGGTACGCGGGGACCAAGAGACCCAGTACTTC	CASSPPRVRGDQETQYF
TRBV15	TRBJ1-5	NA	15	NA	TGTGCCACCAGCAGAGACAGGGGCCCGCTGGGGCCCCAGCATTTT	CATSRDRGPLGPQHF
TRBV5-4	TRBJ2-1	TRBD2	19	NA	TGTGCCAGCAGCCCCCTGAGACTAGCGGGAGGGCCCTCGGGCAATGAGCAGTTCTTC	CASSPLRLAGGPSGNEQFF
TRBV6-5	TRBJ2-7	NA	14	NA	TGTGCCAGCAGGACTGTGGGTGGCTCCTACGAGCAGTACTTC	CASRTVGGSYEQYF
TRBV28	TRBJ2-6	NA	15	NA	TGTGCCAGCAGAAGAATGGGGACTGAACTTAACGTCCTGACTTTC	CASRRMGTELNVLTF
TRBV2	TRBJ2-7	TRBD2	17	NA	TGTGCCAGCGGGACTAGCGGGAGGGCCCCCAGCTCCTACGAGCAGTACTTC	CASGTSGRAPSSYEQYF
TRBV11-2	TRBJ1-3	NA	13	NA	TGTGCCAGCAGCTTTCACTCTGGAAACACCATATATTTT	CASSFHSGNTIYF
TRBV5-6	TRBJ2-2	NA	17	NA	TGTGCCAGCAGCTTGAGTTGGCAGAACGCGAACACCGGGGAGCTGTTTTTT	CASSLSWQNANTGELFF
TRBV19	TRBJ2-7	TRBD2	14	NA	TGTGCCAGTAGGAACCTAGCGGGGGACAACGAGCAGTACTTC	CASRNLAGDNEQYF
TRBV3-1/TRBV3-2	TRBJ2-7	NA	15	NA	TGTGCCAGCAGCAACACCGGGACATCCACCTACGAGCAGTACTTC	CASSNTGTSTYEQYF
TRBV27	TRBJ2-5	NA	15	few	TGTGCCAGCAGTTTTGGGGGGTCTCTTGGAGAGACCCAGTACTTC	CASSFGGSLGETQYF
TRBV5-4	TRBJ2-7	NA	15	once	TGTGCCAGCAGCTTGGATCTGACAGTAGCTTACGAGCAGTACTTC	CASSLDLTVAYEQYF
TRBV7-2	TRBJ1-3	NA	13	once	TGTGCCAGCAGCCCACAGGGCGGAAACACCATATATTTT	CASSPQGGNTIYF
TRBV6-2/TRBV6-3	TRBJ2-7	NA	14	NA	TGTGCCAGCAGTTACACCCCAGGTTTGGGCGAGCAGTACTTC	CASSYTPGLGEQYF
TRBV6-5	TRBJ2-7	NA	15	NA	TGTGCCAGCAGATACAGACGGCTAGCTAGTTACGAGCAGTACTTC	CASRYRRLASYEQYF
TRBV11-2	TRBJ1-2	NA	13	NA	TGTGCCAGCAGCTTAGCTGGCAGCTATGGCTACACCTTC	CASSLAGSYGYTF
TRBV5-5	TRBJ1-1	TRBD1	14	NA	TGTGCCAGCAGAACCGGCACAGGGGGTACTGAAGCTTTCTTT	CASRTGTGGTEAFF
TRBV5-4	TRBJ1-1	NA	16	NA	TGTGCCAGCAGCTTACCGGGGCAGGGGTCGGGCACTGAAGCTTTCTTT	CASSLPGQGSGTEAFF
TRBV7-2	TRBJ2-3	NA	17	NA	TGTGCCAGCAGCCCGGTGGGTACCAGCGGGACATCAGATACGCAGTATTTT	CASSPVGTSGTSDTQYF
TRBV5-1	TRBJ1-1	TRBD1	14	few	TGCGCCAGCAGCTTGACAGGGGTGAACACTGAAGCTTTCTTT	CASSLTGVNTEAFF
TRBV9	TRBJ2-5	TRBD2	14	NA	TGTGCCAGCAGCGCGGGACTAGCAGGAGAGACCCAGTACTTC	CASSAGLAGETQYF
TRBV2	TRBJ2-7	TRBD2	12	NA	TGTGCCAGCGGCGGGAGGGCCTACGAGCAGTACTTC	CASGGRAYEQYF
TRBV15	TRBJ1-4	NA	20	NA	TGTGCCACCAGCAGAGACCGGGGGGCGGGAAGGCCCCTAAATAATGAAAAACTGTTTTTT	CATSRDRGAGRPLNNEKLFF
TRBV18	TRBJ1-1	NA	18	NA	TGTGCCAGCTCACCCCTTGGGGCAGACAATTCCTGGAACACTGAAGCTTTCTTT	CASSPLGADNSWNTEAFF
TRBV5-1	TRBJ1-2	NA	15	NA	TGCGCCAGCAGCTTGGGGGGGAGGATAAACTATGGCTACACCTTC	CASSLGGRINYGYTF
TRBV11-3	TRBJ2-3	TRBD2	15	NA	TGTGCCAGCAGCCCCGGGAGCGGGAACACAGATACGCAGTATTTT	CASSPGSGNTDTQYF
TRBV27	TRBJ2-1	NA	17	once	TGTGCCAGCAGTCCCGCCCCTTTCTGGCGGGATGTCGGTGAGCAGTTCTTC	CASSPAPFWRDVGEQFF
TRBV3-1/TRBV3-2	TRBJ2-1	NA	14	NA	TGTGCCAGCAGCCAAGGAGCTTCGAGCAATGAGCAGTTCTTC	CASSQGASSNEQFF
TRBV28	TRBJ2-7	TRBD2	16	NA	TGTGCCAGCAGTTTAAATAGGGGACTAGCGGGAATCGAGCAGTACTTC	CASSLNRGLAGIEQYF
TRBV7-2	TRBJ1-1	NA	15	NA	TGTGCCAGCAGCCAAACGGTGGGAAGCGGCACTGAAGCTTTCTTT	CASSQTVGSGTEAFF
TRBV28	TRBJ2-1	TRBD2	15	NA	TGTGCCAGCATCCAGGGAGGGCCGGTATACAATGAGCAGTTCTTC	CASIQGGPVYNEQFF
TRBV11-2	TRBJ1-6	NA	15	NA	TGTGCCAGCAGTTTACTAGCACAGTATAATTCACCCCTCCACTTT	CASSLLAQYNSPLHF
TRBV2	TRBJ2-7	TRBD2	14	NA	TGTGCCAGCAGTGAAGGGGCGGGGGCCTACGAGCAGTACTTC	CASSEGAGAYEQYF
TRBV5-1	TRBJ2-1	TRBD1	14	NA	TGCGCCAGCAGCTGGGGGACAGCCTACAATGAGCAGTTCTTC	CASSWGTAYNEQFF
TRBV5-4	TRBJ1-2	TRBD1	15	NA	TGTGCCAGCAGCGCATCAGGGGGCTATGGCTATGGCTACACCTTC	CASSASGGYGYGYTF
TRBV9	TRBJ2-1	NA	17	NA	TGTGCCAGCAGCGTAGCTACGGGTGCGTTAACCTACAATGAGCAGTTCTTC	CASSVATGALTYNEQFF
TRBV28	TRBJ1-2	TRBD1	15	NA	TGTGCCAGCAGTCTCCCGGGACAGACCCTCTATGGCTACACCTTC	CASSLPGQTLYGYTF